This is a list of T cell receptor beta chains from one sample in a study of control samples from healthy donors and cancer patients. TCRdb's table, derived via immunoSEQ multiplex PCR, lists solely in-frame clones and lacks some. The table records around 75,000 clones, nearly 85% of them present only once. The material sequenced was blood. The receptors shown here come from a man aged 45 to 65 in good health. Each CDR3 is given without its conserved first and last residue. Fields, in order: V gene, CDR3 protein.

v_call: TRBV7-9; cdr3_aa: ASTVDGRADTQY
v_call: TRBV5-1; cdr3_aa: ASSLGRERGEQF
v_call: TRBV30; cdr3_aa: AWAGTPEKLF
v_call: TRBV24-1; cdr3_aa: ATSDPTLGSYGYT
v_call: TRBV24-1; cdr3_aa: ATSVPGAGYEQF
v_call: TRBV28; cdr3_aa: ASSPSTGTQETQY
v_call: TRBV18; cdr3_aa: ASSPPTRGYYQY
v_call: TRBV6-4; cdr3_aa: ASTQDTTEAF
v_call: TRBV7-9; cdr3_aa: ASSLPGLAKNIQY
v_call: TRBV2; cdr3_aa: ASSEEGGGTEAF
v_call: TRBV6-5; cdr3_aa: ASSPQNYNEQF
v_call: TRBV18; cdr3_aa: ASSPMTGDTQY
v_call: TRBV5-1; cdr3_aa: ASSPEGERGYT
v_call: TRBV12-3/TRBV12-4; cdr3_aa: ASKGTGGGKLF
v_call: TRBV21-1; cdr3_aa: ASSKGQGAPYEQY
v_call: TRBV3-1/TRBV3-2; cdr3_aa: ASSQVPLGTQY
v_call: TRBV6-5; cdr3_aa: ASSTAGSSTDTQY
v_call: TRBV7-9; cdr3_aa: ASRLPLGTVEANTGELF
v_call: TRBV6-6; cdr3_aa: ASSYTGDTQY
v_call: TRBV12-5; cdr3_aa: ASGFNTEAF
v_call: TRBV11-2; cdr3_aa: ASSLGRTGLETQY
v_call: TRBV5-4; cdr3_aa: ASSLQDNEKLF
v_call: TRBV6-2/TRBV6-3; cdr3_aa: ASSYQGNTEAF
v_call: TRBV6-1; cdr3_aa: ASSERGRGTEAF
v_call: TRBV6-1; cdr3_aa: ASSEANTLGYT
v_call: TRBV27; cdr3_aa: ASSRARVGGYT
v_call: TRBV3-1/TRBV3-2; cdr3_aa: ASSQVVGTGELF
v_call: TRBV3-1/TRBV3-2; cdr3_aa: ASSHSRGGYEQY
v_call: TRBV3-1/TRBV3-2; cdr3_aa: ASSQYREYTEAF
v_call: TRBV30; cdr3_aa: AWSTLPNEQF
v_call: TRBV6-5; cdr3_aa: ASRYRATEAF
v_call: TRBV11-2; cdr3_aa: ASSLSRGVTGELF
v_call: TRBV29-1; cdr3_aa: SFRTSANYGYT
v_call: TRBV27; cdr3_aa: ASRRTGGSYSNQPQH
v_call: TRBV5-1; cdr3_aa: ASSRIGGDTGELF
v_call: TRBV29-1; cdr3_aa: SVEEGGGGYT
v_call: TRBV24-1; cdr3_aa: ATSIDYNEQF
v_call: TRBV2; cdr3_aa: ASRPDRSQAF
v_call: TRBV4-2; cdr3_aa: ASSQGQGDTDTQY